The 6 T cell receptor beta chains listed next were all sequenced from one sample in a study of cytomegalovirus exposure and HLA in healthy donors. Produced via immunoSEQ multiplex PCR; TCRdb's table is partial and in-frame only. The sample has about 73,000 clones; approximately 96% are singletons. The sequencing sample was made of PBMCs. The receptor source for this set is a young man in good health and CMV-seronegative.

The chain has TRBV11-2 and TRBJ1-1; 8 bases map to TRBD1. Germline V lookup: CDR1 SGHAT, CDR2 FQNNGV. CDR3 length equals 16 residues. With V trimmed by 5 bases and J by 5 bases, 13 bases remained unmatched. The DNA of the CDR3 is TGTGCCAGCAGCCTTCACCAGGGGGCAGGAAGAACTGAAGCTTTCTTT. This codes for CASSLHQGAGRTEAFF.

The V call is TRBV2, the J call TRBJ2-7; TRBD1 agrees at 7 bases. Germline V gene lookup returns CDR1 SNHLY and CDR2 FYNNEI. The length of the CDR3 is 15 residues. V lost 2 bases, J lost 7 bases, and 11 bases stayed unmatched. The CDR3 sequence is CASSEQGRGSGEQYF. In DNA form, the CDR3 reads TGTGCCAGCAGTGAACAGGGCAGGGGGTCGGGGGAGCAGTACTTC.

The chain recombines TRBV5-1 with TRBJ1-4, with D perhaps matching TRBD1 (5 bases). The germline gives CDR1 SGHRS, CDR2 YFSETQ. The V end was cut by 6 bases, the J end by 4 bases, with 19 bases between. There are 16 residues in the CDR3. The CDR3, as DNA: TGCGCCAGCACCCTTTCCGGAGGGGCCTTTAATGAAAAACTGTTTTTT. This translates into CASTLSGGAFNEKLFF.

The chain links TRBV18 to TRBJ1-1; unclear D gene. Germline-derived CDR1 and CDR2 are KGHSH and LQKENI. Trimming pared 8 bases from V and 5 bases from J, leaving 9 bases between. The CDR3 is made up of 11 amino acids. The CDR3 coding sequence is TGTGCCAGCCTCGAAGAGACTGAAGCTTTCTTT. Amino acids: CASLEETEAFF. The full variable domain, in which reference TRBV18 and TRBJ1-1 provide the parts outside the CDR3, is NAGVMQNPRHLVRRRGQEARLRCSPMKGHSHVYWYRQLPEEGLKFMVYLQKENIIDESGMPKERFSAEFPKEGPSILRIQQVVRGDSAAYFCASLEETEAFFGQGTRLTVV.

The chain links TRBV7-9 to TRBJ2-1, with 10 bases fitting TRBD2. The germline gives CDR1 SEHNR, CDR2 FQNEAQ (reference sequence). This CDR3 comprises 15 residues. Losses at the gene ends were 5 bases for V and 8 bases for J; bases not matched to a gene: 9. For the CDR3, the DNA is TGTGCCAGCAGCCGAACCAGCGGGGGGGTGGATGAGCAGTTCTTC. Protein product: CASSRTSGGVDEQFF.

The chain recombines TRBV7-8 with TRBJ1-6; 7 nucleotides align to TRBD1. The CDR3 is made up of 15 amino acids. Losses at the gene ends were 5 bases for V and 9 bases for J; bases not matched to a gene: 10. Per germline, CDR1 SGHVS and CDR2 FQNEAQ. CDR3 DNA: TGTGCCAGCAGCCCTGGGACAGTGCCCTCTTCACCCCTCCACTTT. Translating gives CASSPGTVPSSPLHF. Using reference TRBV7-8 and TRBJ1-6 for the parts outside the CDR3, the full variable domain is GAGVSQSPRYKVAKRGQDVALRCDPISGHVSLFWYQQALGQGPEFLTYFQNEAQLDKSGLPSDRFFAERPEGSVSTLKIQRTQQEDSAVYLCASSPGTVPSSPLHFGNGTRLTVT.